These T cell receptor beta chains were read from a single sample in a study of T cell responses to AZD1222 COVID-19 vaccine. Profiling relied on immunoSEQ multiplex PCR, and the TCRdb table lists in-frame clones only, not all of them. The data hold over 110,000 clones, with about 90% observed a single time. The sample was peripheral blood, taken 28 days after the second AZD1222 dose. Source of these receptors: an adult who received the AZD1222 COVID-19 vaccine. Both conserved end residues are part of each CDR3. Each record gives: clone size, V gene, D gene, J gene, CDR3 DNA, CDR3 protein. The D gene is left open where the match is weak. Size values are once, few and many counts, or a class for expanded clones, and some rows have none.

>.|TRBV3-1/TRBV3-2|TRBD2|TRBJ2-1
TGTGCCAGCAGCCACTTAACCGGGACTAGCGGGGGAGGGGAGCAGTTCTTC
CASSHLTGTSGGGEQFF
>.|TRBV19|TRBD2|TRBJ2-1
TGTGCCAGTGCCCCGGCAGGGAGGGATGAGCAGTTCTTC
CASAPAGRDEQFF
>.|TRBV30|TRBD1|TRBJ1-1
TGTGCCTGTCGACAGGGGGCGTCCACTGAAGCTTTCTTT
CACRQGASTEAFF
>.|TRBV19|TRBD2|TRBJ2-5
TGTGCCAGTAGTATAGGAAGCCTAGCGGGGAAAGAGACCCAGTACTTC
CASSIGSLAGKETQYF
>.|TRBV2|.|TRBJ1-3
TGTGCCAGCAGAGGGGAACAGGGCTCTGGAAACACCATATATTTT
CASRGEQGSGNTIYF
>.|TRBV6-5|.|TRBJ2-3
TGTGCCAGCAGACTCGATGGGGAGGGCACAGATACGCAGTATTTT
CASRLDGEGTDTQYF
>.|TRBV4-1|.|TRBJ2-3
TGCGCCAGCAGCCAGGTGGGAGTCCCAGATACGCAGTATTTT
CASSQVGVPDTQYF
>.|TRBV7-9|.|TRBJ2-4
TGTGCCAGCAGCTATGAGGGAAACATTCAGTACTTC
CASSYEGNIQYF
>.|TRBV6-6|TRBD1|TRBJ1-1
TGTGCCAGCAGTTACTCGGACAGGGCCACTGAAGCTTTCTTT
CASSYSDRATEAFF
>.|TRBV27|.|TRBJ1-6
TGTGCCAGCAGTTTGTCTATGGTTAGCTTGTCTAGTTCACCCCTCCACTTT
CASSLSMVSLSSSPLHF
>.|TRBV29-1|TRBD1|TRBJ1-2
TGCAGCGTTGACGCGGCAGGGGGTGCGGACTATGGCTACACCTTC
CSVDAAGGADYGYTF
>.|TRBV7-2|.|TRBJ2-1
TGTGCCAGCAGCTTAGAGCCGTCTGGGGGCTTGGGGGACAATGAGCAGTTCTTC
CASSLEPSGGLGDNEQFF
>.|TRBV6-5|TRBD2|TRBJ2-4
TGTGCCAGCAGTTCCGGGACTAGTGCCGACATTCAGTACTTC
CASSSGTSADIQYF
>once|TRBV7-9|.|TRBJ2-7
TGTGCCAGCAGCTTAGGCGGAGGGGCATACGAGCAGTACTTC
CASSLGGGAYEQYF
>.|TRBV3-1/TRBV3-2|.|TRBJ2-7
TGTGCCAGCAGCCCCCGAGGGTACGAGCAGTACTTC
CASSPRGYEQYF
>.|TRBV12-5|TRBD1|TRBJ1-2
TGTGCTAGTGGTTTAGGACAGGGCGGCTACACCTTC
CASGLGQGGYTF
>.|TRBV6-5|TRBD1|TRBJ2-2
TGTGCCAGCGATAGAGGACAGGGGTTCGGCGGGGAGCTGTTTTTT
CASDRGQGFGGELFF
>.|TRBV19|TRBD1|TRBJ2-7
TGTGCCAGTAGTCGGGACAGGGCCGAGCAGTACTTC
CASSRDRAEQYF
>.|TRBV15|TRBD2|TRBJ2-1
TGTGCCACGGGACTAGCGGGATTCAGCTCCTACAATGAGCAGTTCTTC
CATGLAGFSSYNEQFF
>.|TRBV6-5|TRBD1|TRBJ1-2
TGTGCCAGCAGGGCGGGACAGGGGTATGGCTACACCTTC
CASRAGQGYGYTF
>.|TRBV3-1/TRBV3-2|.|TRBJ1-2
TGTGCCAGCAGCCAAGGAGTCCTAGGGACCACATTC
CASSQGVLGTTF
>.|TRBV4-1|.|TRBJ1-3
TGCGCCAGCAGCCAGCAGTCTGGAAACACCATATATTTT
CASSQQSGNTIYF
>.|TRBV7-8|.|TRBJ1-2
TGTGCCAGCTCGAACTTGGGTGGCTACACCTTC
CASSNLGGYTF
>once|TRBV7-9|.|TRBJ1-2
TGTGCCAGCAGCGTGGGTTATCCACAGGAGATCAACTATGGCTACACCTTC
CASSVGYPQEINYGYTF
>.|TRBV21-1|.|TRBJ1-2
TGTGCCAGCAGCAAAGCACCCCGGGACAGGAACACCAACTATGGCTACACCTTC
CASSKAPRDRNTNYGYTF
>few|TRBV4-1|TRBD1|TRBJ2-2
TGCGCCAGCAGCCAATCGGGACAGGGCTCCCCCGGGGAGCTGTTTTTT
CASSQSGQGSPGELFF
>.|TRBV25-1|.|TRBJ1-1
TGTGCCAGCAGTGGGGGGTTCCGGACTGAAGCTTTCTTT
CASSGGFRTEAFF
>.|TRBV6-2/TRBV6-3|TRBD1|TRBJ1-6
TGTGCCAGCAGCCCTAATCGGGGACAGGGAGGTCTTGATTCACCCCTCCACTTT
CASSPNRGQGGLDSPLHF
>.|TRBV24-1|TRBD1|TRBJ2-2
TGTGCCACACGGGGGACAGGGTGGAGCGCCGGGGAGCTGTTTTTT
CATRGTGWSAGELFF
>once|TRBV10-3|.|TRBJ2-3
TGTGCCATCAGTGAGTCTCCCTCGGGGGAAAGCACAGATACGCAGTATTTT
CAISESPSGESTDTQYF
>.|TRBV6-2/TRBV6-3|.|TRBJ1-1
TGTGCCAGCAGTAATGGGGGGTCGGCTTTCTTT
CASSNGGSAFF
>.|TRBV7-3|TRBD1|TRBJ1-1
TGTGCCAGCAGCTTTACCGGGACAGGGGTCACTGAAGCTTTCTTT
CASSFTGTGVTEAFF
>.|TRBV6-2/TRBV6-3|.|TRBJ2-2
TGTGCCAGCAGCTCGAACACCGGGGAGCTGTTTTTT
CASSSNTGELFF
>.|TRBV7-6|TRBD2|TRBJ2-1
TGTGCCAGCAGCAGGGGCCGTGGCGGGAGGGCCTACAATGAGCAGTTCTTC
CASSRGRGGRAYNEQFF
>.|TRBV7-9|.|TRBJ2-3
TGTGCCAGCAGCGTCCGCACAGATACGCAGTATTTT
CASSVRTDTQYF
>once|TRBV30|.|TRBJ2-2
TGTGCCTGGACGGACACGGGGAACACCGGGGAGCTGTTTTTT
CAWTDTGNTGELFF
>.|TRBV20-1|.|TRBJ2-7
TGCAGTGCTAGTACCGGATCGGTCTACGAGCAGTACTTC
CSASTGSVYEQYF
>.|TRBV30|.|TRBJ1-2
TGTGCCTGGAGAGAAAGGGGTTTCGGCTACACCTTC
CAWRERGFGYTF
>.|TRBV29-1|TRBD1|TRBJ1-5
TGCAGCGTCGGACAGGATGGTGGTAGCAATCAGCCCCAGCATTTT
CSVGQDGGSNQPQHF
>.|TRBV5-1|.|TRBJ1-1
TGCGCCAGCAGCTTGAGCCTGAACACTGAAGCTTTCTTT
CASSLSLNTEAFF
>few|TRBV11-2|.|TRBJ2-7
TGTGCCAGCAGCGTCCCGGGACATTCCTACGAGCAGTACTTC
CASSVPGHSYEQYF
>.|TRBV11-3|.|TRBJ1-1
TGTGCCAGCAGCGTTGGGCCGATGAACACTGAAGCTTTCTTT
CASSVGPMNTEAFF
>once|TRBV6-6|TRBD1|TRBJ1-4
TGTGCCAGCAGTCGCGCTCGGGACAAAACAGGGGCAACTAATGAAAAACTGTTTTTT
CASSRARDKTGATNEKLFF
>.|TRBV18|TRBD2|TRBJ2-2
TGTGCCAGCTCACCAAGGAGGGGTGCCGGGACTAGCGGGAATGCGCTCACCGGGGAGCTGTTTTTT
CASSPRRGAGTSGNALTGELFF
>.|TRBV30|.|TRBJ1-1
TGTGCCTGGAGCATAGGCACTGAAGCTTTCTTT
CAWSIGTEAFF
>.|TRBV7-2|TRBD2|TRBJ2-7
TGTGCCAGCAGCTTCAACGCGGGAGGATCCTACGAGCAGTACTTC
CASSFNAGGSYEQYF
>once|TRBV4-3|.|TRBJ2-7
TGCGCCAGCAGCCAAGATCTATTAATGGCAGGCCTCACCTACGAGCAGTACTTC
CASSQDLLMAGLTYEQYF
>.|TRBV18|.|TRBJ1-3
TGTGCCAGCTCACCAAGGACAGTAATAAGCTCTGGAAACACCATATATTTT
CASSPRTVISSGNTIYF
>.|TRBV5-6|.|TRBJ2-6
TGTGCCAGCAGCTTGGTGGGGGCAGTTGGGGCCAACGTCCTGACTTTC
CASSLVGAVGANVLTF
>.|TRBV6-2/TRBV6-3|TRBD2|TRBJ2-2
TGTGCCAGCAGTTACTCCCCCCCACTAGCGGGAGGGGGCACCGGGGAGCTGTTTTTT
CASSYSPPLAGGGTGELFF
>.|TRBV19|.|TRBJ1-6
TGTGCCAGTAAGAGCTCCTATAATTCACCCCTCCACTTT
CASKSSYNSPLHF
>.|TRBV6-5|TRBD1|TRBJ1-2
TGTGCCAGCAGCAAACAAACAGGGGCCCCCGGCTACACCTTC
CASSKQTGAPGYTF
>.|TRBV28|.|TRBJ1-4
TGTGCCAGCAGTTCCCCCGGGACAACTAATGAAAAACTGTTTTTT
CASSSPGTTNEKLFF